The rows below give T cell receptor beta chains drawn from one sample of a study of shared clonotypes between healthy human individuals. The method was immunoSEQ multiplex PCR; TCRdb's version includes in-frame clones alone and lacks a portion of them. The table lists 600,000 or so clones, 95% of them singletons. Sequencing was done on a sample of naive CD8+ T cells sorted from blood. Receptors originate from a woman aged 25 to 39 in good health. The CDR3 runs from the conserved cysteine through the conserved F or W. D genes are given only for firm matches. Rows give clone size only sometimes, using once, few, many, or a class for an expanded clone.

v_gene	j_gene	d_gene	abundance	CDR3aa	CDR3nt
TRBV30	TRBJ1-3	-	-	CAWGSRGNTIYF	TGTGCCTGGGGATCTCGCGGAAACACCATATATTTT
TRBV2	TRBJ2-7	-	-	CASSAGLLYEQYF	TGTGCCAGCAGTGCGGGACTGCTTTACGAGCAGTACTTC
TRBV7-9	TRBJ2-4	TRBD2	-	CATETSGLSKNIQYF	TGTGCCACCGAAACTAGCGGCCTTTCCAAAAACATTCAGTACTTC
TRBV19	TRBJ1-6	-	-	CASGLYNSPLHF	TGTGCCAGCGGCCTCTATAATTCACCCCTCCACTTT
TRBV7-2	TRBJ2-7	-	-	CASSLTSRAPPYEQYF	TGTGCCAGCAGCTTAACTTCGCGGGCGCCTCCGTACGAGCAGTACTTC
TRBV19	TRBJ2-7	-	-	CASHGPSYEQYF	TGTGCCAGCCATGGACCGTCCTACGAGCAGTACTTC
TRBV5-5	TRBJ1-5	-	-	CASPEGNQPQHF	TGTGCCAGTCCCGAGGGTAATCAGCCCCAGCATTTT
TRBV5-1	TRBJ2-2	TRBD2	-	CASSGAGLAGESTGELFF	TGCGCCAGCAGCGGGGCGGGACTAGCGGGAGAATCGACCGGGGAGCTGTTTTTT
TRBV9	TRBJ1-2	-	-	CASSTPGGPYGYTF	TGTGCCAGCAGCACACCCGGGGGCCCCTATGGCTACACCTTC
TRBV7-9	TRBJ1-1	TRBD1	-	CASSPWTGAFTEAFF	TGTGCCAGCAGCCCGTGGACAGGGGCGTTCACTGAAGCTTTCTTT
TRBV28	TRBJ2-5	-	-	CASSYPATQETQYF	TGTGCCAGCAGTTACCCGGCGACCCAAGAGACCCAGTACTTC
TRBV9	TRBJ1-1	-	-	CASSETGSTEAFF	TGTGCCAGCAGCGAAACTGGTAGCACTGAAGCTTTCTTT
TRBV2	TRBJ2-7	-	-	CAGKGGGYEQYF	TGTGCCGGCAAGGGGGGTGGCTACGAGCAGTACTTC
TRBV30	TRBJ2-7	-	-	CAWSDSHEQYF	TGTGCCTGGAGTGACAGCCACGAGCAGTACTTC
TRBV19	TRBJ2-3	-	-	CASSMTGGGKRTDTQYF	TGTGCCAGTAGTATGACGGGGGGCGGGAAGAGGACAGATACGCAGTATTTT
TRBV5-4	TRBJ1-1	-	-	CASSKDSDTEAFF	TGTGCCAGCAGCAAGGACAGCGACACTGAAGCTTTCTTT
TRBV27	TRBJ1-2	-	-	CASSSGIVYGYTF	TGTGCCAGCAGTTCCGGGATCGTCTATGGCTACACCTTC
TRBV28	TRBJ2-7	-	-	CASSPLAATYEQYF	TGTGCCAGCAGCCCACTAGCAGCTACCTACGAGCAGTACTTC
TRBV5-5	TRBJ1-1	-	-	CASSLDGSTEAFF	TGTGCCAGCAGCTTGGATGGTAGCACTGAAGCTTTCTTT
TRBV27	TRBJ1-1	-	-	CASSYQTGGTEAFF	TGTGCCAGCAGTTACCAAACAGGTGGGACTGAAGCTTTCTTT
TRBV7-9	TRBJ2-2	-	-	CASREGELFF	TGTGCCAGCAGGGAGGGGGAGCTGTTTTTT
TRBV6-1	TRBJ1-3	-	few	CASRGASGNTIYF	TGTGCCAGCAGAGGGGCCTCTGGAAACACCATATATTTT
TRBV28	TRBJ2-7	-	-	CASSPGVLYEQYF	TGTGCCAGCAGTCCGGGGGTCCTCTACGAGCAGTACTTC
TRBV9	TRBJ1-1	TRBD1	-	CASRYRGRWDTEAFF	TGTGCCAGCAGGTACAGGGGGCGTTGGGACACTGAAGCTTTCTTT
TRBV10-3	TRBJ2-3	-	-	CAISEVFPDTQYF	TGTGCCATCAGTGAGGTTTTTCCAGATACGCAGTATTTT
TRBV6-5	TRBJ2-7	TRBD2	few	CASSYTSGAYEQYF	TGTGCCAGCAGTTACACTAGCGGAGCCTACGAGCAGTACTTC
TRBV4-1	TRBJ2-7	TRBD2	few	CASSPEGGTPNEQYF	TGCGCCAGCAGCCCCGAGGGAGGGACCCCAAACGAGCAGTACTTC
TRBV5-1	TRBJ2-5	-	-	CASSLSGSSETQYF	TGCGCCAGCAGCTTGTCGGGGAGTTCTGAGACCCAGTACTTC
TRBV10-2	TRBJ2-7	-	-	CASSGAGGMNEQYF	TGCGCCAGCAGTGGGGCAGGGGGGATGAACGAGCAGTACTTC
TRBV6-5	TRBJ2-7	-	-	CASSDHRESEQYF	TGTGCCAGCAGTGACCACAGGGAGTCCGAGCAGTACTTC
TRBV11-2	TRBJ1-6	-	once	CASSLYQDSPLHF	TGTGCCAGCAGCTTATACCAGGATTCACCCCTCCACTTT
TRBV11-2	TRBJ2-5	TRBD1	-	CASSSHRGRETQYF	TGTGCCAGCAGCTCCCACAGGGGAAGAGAGACCCAGTACTTC
TRBV30	TRBJ2-1	-	once	CAWSAGLTYNEQFF	TGTGCCTGGAGTGCGGGACTTACCTACAATGAGCAGTTCTTC
TRBV27	TRBJ2-7	TRBD1	-	CASSSTGTAVYEQYF	TGTGCCAGCAGCTCGACCGGGACAGCCGTCTACGAGCAGTACTTC
TRBV10-1	TRBJ1-1	-	-	CASSDTMNTEAFF	TGCGCCAGCAGTGATACGATGAACACTGAAGCTTTCTTT
TRBV7-3	TRBJ2-7	-	-	CASSNDRTYEQYF	TGTGCCAGCAGCAACGACCGAACCTACGAGCAGTACTTC
TRBV2	TRBJ1-5	-	-	CASSETERGDWPQHF	TGTGCCAGCAGTGAGACAGAAAGGGGGGATTGGCCCCAGCATTTT
TRBV25-1	TRBJ2-1	-	once	CASSEGTPGEIYNEQFF	TGTGCCAGCAGTGAAGGTACGCCAGGGGAAATTTACAATGAGCAGTTCTTC
TRBV5-1	TRBJ2-3	TRBD1	-	CASSSPPTGWAEDTQYF	TGCGCCAGCAGCTCCCCACCGACAGGGTGGGCAGAGGATACGCAGTATTTT
TRBV7-9	TRBJ2-1	TRBD1	-	CASSLNPAGGPNNEQFF	TGTGCCAGCAGCTTAAACCCGGCAGGGGGCCCGAACAATGAGCAGTTCTTC
TRBV10-2	TRBJ1-5	-	-	CASSESKPSNQPQHF	TGCGCCAGCAGTGAATCCAAGCCTAGCAATCAGCCCCAGCATTTT
TRBV27	TRBJ2-5	TRBD2	-	CASSFSPSKKAGSQETQYF	TGTGCCAGCAGTTTCTCGCCGTCCAAAAAAGCGGGAAGCCAAGAGACCCAGTACTTC
TRBV27	TRBJ1-1	TRBD1	-	CASSTGDTEAFF	TGTGCCAGCAGTACAGGGGACACTGAAGCTTTCTTT
TRBV27	TRBJ2-6	-	-	CASSLSSWYAPGANVLTF	TGTGCCAGCAGTTTATCGAGCTGGTACGCTCCTGGGGCCAACGTCCTGACTTTC
TRBV18	TRBJ2-3	-	-	CASSPLRGTDTQYF	TGTGCCAGCTCACCCCTACGAGGCACAGATACGCAGTATTTT
TRBV27	TRBJ2-1	TRBD1	-	CASSFSGRGPPNNEQFF	TGTGCCAGCAGTTTTTCCGGTAGGGGGCCCCCCAACAATGAGCAGTTCTTC
TRBV19	TRBJ2-7	-	-	CASSIGGVEQYF	TGTGCCAGTAGTATTGGAGGGGTCGAGCAGTACTTC
TRBV18	TRBJ2-7	-	-	CASSPNRGSGPSEQYF	TGTGCCAGCTCACCCAACAGGGGAAGCGGGCCAAGCGAGCAGTACTTC
TRBV9	TRBJ2-5	TRBD2	once	CASSAGLAGGETQYF	TGTGCCAGCAGCGCGGGACTAGCGGGAGGAGAGACCCAGTACTTC
TRBV6-1	TRBJ2-7	-	once	CASRFNYEQYF	TGTGCCAGCAGGTTCAACTACGAGCAGTACTTC
TRBV9	TRBJ1-1	-	-	CASSLTPGEAFF	TGTGCCAGCAGCTTGACCCCAGGAGAAGCTTTCTTT
TRBV15	TRBJ1-4	-	-	CATSSWIDATNEKLFF	TGTGCCACCAGCAGTTGGATCGACGCAACTAATGAAAAACTGTTTTTT
TRBV27	TRBJ2-6	TRBD1	-	CASSQGQGYGANVLTF	TGTGCCAGCAGTCAAGGACAGGGATATGGGGCCAACGTCCTGACTTTC
TRBV19	TRBJ2-7	-	-	CASSIGQGRSYEQYF	TGTGCCAGTAGTATAGGTCAGGGAAGGTCCTACGAGCAGTACTTC
TRBV5-8	TRBJ2-7	-	-	CASPGAQQYF	TGTGCCAGCCCTGGGGCCCAGCAGTACTTC